Below, 14 T cell receptor beta chains from the same sample are listed, as sequenced in a study of CD4+ T cells in melanoma. The data were produced by immunoSEQ multiplex PCR, yet TCRdb's version contains in-frame clones alone and is incomplete. The table records roughly 5,000 clones, roughly three fifths of them present only once. What was sequenced was cells from a culture (not recorded whether cultured in vitro). The receptors derive from a human donor with melanoma.

This chain connects TRBV27 to TRBJ2-1, with TRBD2 matching over 15 bases. This CDR3 is 14 amino acids long. The ends lost 8 bases at V and 10 bases at J; junction bases unmatched: 6. CDR1 and CDR2 (germline): MNHEY, SMNVEV (reference sequence). CDR3 protein: CASRGLAGGLEQFF. CDR3 in DNA: TGTGCCAGCCGGGGACTAGCGGGGGGTCTGGAGCAGTTCTTC.

The sample holds a few counts of this clone. The chain employs TRBV5-1 and TRBJ1-1, with 9 bases lining up with TRBD1. J was trimmed by 1 base and V by 1 base; bases with no gene match: 5. This CDR3 is 16 amino acids long. Germline CDR1 is SGHRS and CDR2 is YFSETQ. The CDR3 loop is CASSLFSQGANTEAFF. Here the CDR3 DNA reads TGCGCCAGCAGCTTGTTCTCACAGGGGGCGAACACTGAAGCTTTCTTT.

The CDR3 DNA is TGTGCCAGCAGCTTAGGGTTACGGACAGATCGAACTAACTATGGCTACACCTTC. Translated: CASSLGLRTDRTNYGYTF. The gene calls are TRBV7-9 and TRBJ1-2; the D gene is possibly TRBD1 (6 bases). Germline values: CDR1 SEHNR, CDR2 FQNEAQ (reference sequence). The CDR3 runs 18 residues. Trimming cost V 1 base and J 0 bases, with 18 bases left between them.

This chain uses TRBV19 with TRBJ1-1; possibly TRBD1 for D (5 bases). CDR1 and CDR2 (germline): LNHDA, SQIVND (reference sequence). Trimming shortened V by 5 bases and J by 0 bases, and 7 bases separated the two germline ends. The CDR3 has 13 residues. The CDR3, as DNA: TGTGCCAGTAGTGCGGGGGTGAACACTGAAGCTTTCTTT. Translating gives CASSAGVNTEAFF.

The table lists this clone with a few counts. The gene calls are TRBV5-1 and TRBJ2-7, with 9 nucleotides matching TRBD1. Looked up from germline, CDR1 is SGHRS and CDR2 is YFSETQ. Trimming cost V 4 bases and J 6 bases; bases outside gene matches: 8. The CDR3 has 14 residues. The CDR3 DNA reads as TGCGCCAGCAGCCCCCAACGACAGGGGGGCGAGCAGTACTTC. This gives the protein CASSPQRQGGEQYF.

The chain recombines TRBV7-2 with TRBJ2-1, with 16 bases matching TRBD2. The CDR3 consists of 16 residues. The germline gives CDR1 SGHTA, CDR2 FQGNSA. J was trimmed by 10 bases and V by 5 bases; bases with no gene match: 8. The CDR3 DNA reads as TGTGCCAGCAGCGATGGGACTAGCGGGGGGGCCGAAGAGCAGTTCTTC. This gives the protein CASSDGTSGGAEEQFF.

V is TRBV4-1 and J is TRBJ2-1, with D maybe TRBD2 (5 bases). Germline CDR1 reads MGHRA; CDR2 reads YSYEKL. Trimming left V 4 bases short and J 9 bases short, with 19 bases between. CDR3 length: 15 amino acids. CDR3 in amino acids: CASSRAARAAGEQFF. The CDR3 region has the DNA TGCGCCAGCAGCCGAGCGGCGAGGGCGGCGGGTGAGCAGTTCTTC.

J is TRBJ1-6 and V is TRBV7-2, with a possible D match to TRBD1 (5 bases). Germline CDR1 reads SGHTA; CDR2 reads FQGNSA. Trimming took 5 bases from V and 8 from J, leaving 16 bases between them. The CDR3 runs 15 residues. The CDR3 DNA is TGTGCCAGCAGCCCCTGGGGGGGGGATTATTCACCCCTCCACTTT. It encodes CASSPWGGDYSPLHF.

For this clone: It is unclear where the CDR3 begins or ends on the DNA, so no DNA is shown, and the CDR3 is as TCRdb lists it. The chain links TRBV9 to TRBJ1-2; TRBD1 reflects the table's D call only, with no check against the DNA. Germline V gene data show CDR1 as SGDLS and CDR2 as YYNGEE. The CDR3 spans 12 residues, counting both ends. The CDR3 sequence is CASSVGEGAGIF.

In this sample, this clone turned up a few times. V usage is TRBV4-1 and J usage is TRBJ2-7; D not certain. The CDR3 spans 12 residues. The germline CDR1 and CDR2 sequences are MGHRA and YSYEKL. V lost 5 bases and J 5 bases, leaving 10 bases between the germline ends. CDR3 in amino acids: CASSDGTHEQYF. The CDR3 nucleotides read TGCGCCAGCAGCGATGGTACGCACGAGCAGTACTTC.

Regarding this clone: This may be a read error, as it is one base from a much larger clone. This CDR3 is also generated by other DNA sequences in the sample. V and J are TRBV6-1 and TRBJ1-3; unclear D gene. Trimming removed 4 bases from V and 1 base from J, with 14 bases in between. Germline-derived CDR1 and CDR2 are MNHNS and SASEGT. The CDR3 spans 16 residues. The CDR3 loop reads CASSVTYQASGNTIYF. The CDR3 DNA sequence: TGTGCCAGCAGTGTGACATATCAAGCTTCTGGAAACACCATATATTTT.

The chain couples TRBV7-9 to TRBJ2-3, with D possibly being TRBD1 (5 bases). CDR3 length equals 15 residues. Germline CDR1 SEHNR, CDR2 FQNEAQ (reference sequence). V was clipped by 1 base and J by 0 bases, with 8 bases between them. CDR3 protein: CASSLGQTSTDTQYF. CDR3 DNA: TGTGCCAGCAGCTTAGGACAGACCAGCACAGATACGCAGTATTTT. The variable domain in full, with the rest retrieved from reference TRBV7-9 and TRBJ2-3, is DTGVSQNPRHKITKRGQNVTFRCDPISEHNRLYWYRQTLGQGPEFLTYFQNEAQLEKSRLLSDRFSAERPKGSFSTLEIQRTEQGDSAMYLCASSLGQTSTDTQYFGPGTRLTVL.

This clone turned up a few times. This chain connects TRBV24-1 to TRBJ1-2; 9 bases fit TRBD1. V shed 4 bases and J 6 bases; nucleotides not matched to a gene: 2. The CDR3 extends over 13 amino acids. Per germline, CDR1 KGHDR and CDR2 SFDVKD. CDR3 nucleotides: TGTGCCACCAGTGAGCGGACAGGGGATGGCTACACCTTC. Its translation is CATSERTGDGYTF.

This sequence joins TRBV9 and TRBJ1-4; weak D call: TRBD1 (6 bases). Trimming shortened V by 4 bases and J by 13 bases, and 20 bases separated the two germline ends. The CDR3 loop spans 14 amino acids. Germline values: CDR1 SGDLS, CDR2 YYNGEE. The CDR3 loop reads CASSPRGTEWGLFF. CDR3 bases: TGTGCCAGCAGCCCCAGGGGCACTGAATGGGGACTGTTTTTT.